This T cell receptor beta chain derives from a study of blood T cells in healthy people across ages. Study background: With template switching, about one barcoded beta molecule was captured per two T cells.

For every donor, a draw yielded around 10 milliliters of peripheral blood. The extraction recovered at least 5.5 micrograms of total RNA per sample. This clonotype was found a few times. Alongside a J-beta primer mix, a sample-barcoded 5' primer served in a second PCR lasting about 7 to 11 cycles. TCRdb ran MiXCR on the 5' RACE reads and lists one entry per CDR3 protein. Of 1.5 million to 2 million distinct CDR3 sequences listed, roughly 30% are singletons. CDR1 and CDR2 (germline): SGHVS, FNYEAQ. This CDR3 has 15 residues. With 1 base clipped from V and 7 bases from J, the junction kept 6 bases outside the gene matches.

Material for sequencing was blood. The chain links TRBV7-6 to TRBJ1-4; 7 nucleotides match TRBD1. This TCR derives from a woman aged 30 to 39 in good health. The CDR3 DNA reads TGTGCCAGCAGCTTAGAGGGGGCAGAGGGTGAAAAACTGTTTTTT. Translated, it gives CASSLEGAEGEKLFF.